Each of the 7 T cell receptor beta chains below was sequenced from the same sample in a study of blood T cell repertoires in COVID-19. Sequencing used immunoSEQ multiplex PCR; TCRdb keeps in-frame clones, though not all of them. The sample has a few hundred thousand clones, over 75% seen once. Sequenced: PBMCs or T cells enriched from blood (not recorded which). These receptors came from a woman in her twenties or thirties who had recovered from COVID-19.

The chain is built from TRBV28 and TRBJ1-1; TRBD1 aligns across 12 bases. The CDR3 totals 15 residues. Germline CDR1 MDHEN, CDR2 SYDVKM. V was pared by 4 bases and J by 8 bases, with 8 bases of the junction left unmatched. As DNA, the CDR3 is TGTGCCAGCAGTTCGGGGACAGGGGGCGTCTCAGAAGCTTTCTTT. Protein sequence: CASSSGTGGVSEAFF.

V usage is TRBV19 and J usage is TRBJ2-1; 7 bases line up with TRBD2. This CDR3 contains 13 residues. CDR1 is LNHDA and CDR2 is SQIVND in the germline V gene (reference sequence). Trimming at V came to 6 bases and at J to 2 bases, leaving 1 base not matched to a gene. DNA for the CDR3: TGTGCCAGTAGGGGAGGGACCTACAATGAGCAGTTCTTC. This encodes CASRGGTYNEQFF. Using reference TRBV19 and TRBJ2-1 for the parts outside the CDR3, the full variable domain is DGGITQSPKYLFRKEGQNVTLSCEQNLNHDAMYWYRQDPGQGLRLIYYSQIVNDFQKGDIAEGYSVSREKKESFPLTVTSAQKNPTAFYLCASRGGTYNEQFFGPGTRLTVL.

The chain is built from TRBV7-2 and TRBJ1-5, with 7 bases that match TRBD1. The CDR3 length is 15 residues. CDR1 is SGHTA, CDR2 FQGNSA, per germline. V was pared by 1 base and J by 4 bases, with 4 bases of the junction left unmatched. In DNA, the CDR3 is TGTGCCAGCAGCTTAGTAGGGGGCAATAATCAGCCCCAGCATTTT. It yields the protein CASSLVGGNNQPQHF.

The gene calls are TRBV7-8 and TRBJ1-6, with D tentatively TRBD1 (6 bases). The CDR3 is 14 residues long. Trimming stripped 5 bases from V and 14 bases from J, with 19 bases between. CDR1 is SGHVS and CDR2 is FQNEAQ in the germline V gene. The CDR3 is CASSVNREPVTLHF. In DNA, the CDR3 is TGTGCCAGCAGCGTAAACAGGGAACCCGTCACCCTCCACTTT. Based on the CDR3 plus reference TRBV7-8 and TRBJ1-6, the full variable domain is GAGVSQSPRYKVAKRGQDVALRCDPISGHVSLFWYQQALGQGPEFLTYFQNEAQLDKSGLPSDRFFAERPEGSVSTLKIQRTQQEDSAVYLCASSVNREPVTLHFGNGTRLTVT.

The chain has TRBV4-3 and TRBJ2-4, with TRBD1 as a possible D gene (6 bases). The CDR3 covers 15 residues. Germline lookup yields CDR1 LGHNA and CDR2 YSLEER. The V and J ends lost 0 bases and 7 bases respectively, with 13 bases between them. The CDR3: CASSQEDRRGNIQYF. CDR3 coding DNA: TGCGCCAGCAGCCAAGAGGACAGAAGAGGGAACATTCAGTACTTC.

This chain connects TRBV7-2 to TRBJ1-2; TRBD1 might be the D (5 bases). Trimming pared 4 bases from V and 6 bases from J, leaving 15 bases between. The CDR3 totals 14 residues. CDR1 and CDR2 (germline): SGHTA, FQGNSA. CDR3: CASSSGGTWDGYTF. The DNA of the CDR3 is TGTGCCAGCAGCTCTGGGGGGACGTGGGATGGCTACACCTTC.

CDR3 sequence: CASSEDRGEETQYF. The DNA for the CDR3 is TGTGCCAGCAGCGAGGACAGGGGGGAAGAGACCCAGTACTTC. V gene TRBV11-2 combines with J gene TRBJ2-5; 10 nucleotides agree with TRBD1. There are 14 residues in the CDR3. V was clipped by 5 bases and J by 3 bases; unmatched bases: 3. Germline V lookup: CDR1 SGHAT, CDR2 FQNNGV.